What follows are 27 T cell receptor beta chains derived from one specimen sequenced in a study of blood T cells in healthy people across ages. Through a sample-barcoded 5' primer and a J-beta primer mix, a second PCR was run for about 6 to 11 cycles. TCRdb passed the 5' RACE reads through MiXCR, listing each CDR3 protein once. The data contain roughly 700,000 distinct CDR3 sequences, around a quarter of them singletons. A further study also used this sample, focusing on T cells of mothers and their children.

The sequencing sample was made of blood. All receptors come from a boy aged 5-17 years in good health.

This clonotype has only one observation. The junction departs from the called germline gene at one end, perhaps through a read error. V gene TRBV9 combines with J gene TRBJ2-5, with 7 nucleotides matching TRBD2. Germline CDR1 and CDR2: SGDLS and YYNGEE. CDR3 length equals 13 residues. CDR3: CSSSTGLEETQYF. DNA for the CDR3: TGTTCCAGCAGCACTGGACTAGAGGAGACCCAGTACTTC. The variable domain in full, with the rest retrieved from reference TRBV9 and TRBJ2-5, is DSGVTQTPKHLITATGQRVTLRCSPRSGDLSVYWYQQSLDQGLQFLIQYYNGEERAKGNILERFSAQQFPDLHSELNLSSLELGDSALYFCSSSTGLEETQYFGPGTRLLVL.

The rearrangement uses TRBV12-3 or TRBV12-4 and TRBJ2-7; tentative D call: TRBD2 (5 bases). V lost 5 bases and J 0 bases, leaving 14 bases between the germline ends. This CDR3 has 15 residues. The CDR3: CASSPLGGLSYEQYF. Written as DNA, the CDR3 is TGTGCCAGCAGTCCCCTCGGCGGACTCTCCTACGAGCAGTACTTC.

This clonotype was picked up a small number of times. CDR3: CASSLPGTTIYF. The DNA of the CDR3 is TGTGCCAGCAGCTTACCAGGAACAACCATATATTTT. The J gene is TRBJ1-3, the V gene TRBV7-2; the D is unclear. CDR3 size: 12 residues. Trimming removed 2 bases from V and 10 bases from J, with 9 bases in between. CDR1 and CDR2 (germline): SGHTA, FQGNSA.

This clonotype was observed a few times. The V gene is TRBV20-1, the J gene TRBJ2-1; tentatively, D is TRBD2 (5 bases). The germline CDR1 and CDR2 sequences are DFQATT and SNEGSKA (reference sequence). CDR3 length: 14 amino acids. Trimming left V 2 bases short and J 4 bases short, with 12 bases between. In DNA form, the CDR3 reads TGCAGTGCTAGAAACCGAGGGAAATACAATGAGCAGTTCTTC. The encoded protein is CSARNRGKYNEQFF.

The CDR3 sequence: CASIIFRPGGTEAFF. CDR3 sequence (DNA): TGTGCCAGCATCATCTTTCGGCCCGGTGGGACTGAAGCTTTCTTT. The chain has TRBV7-9 and TRBJ1-1, with no clear D. Germline V gene data show CDR1 as SEHNR and CDR2 as FQNEAQ (reference sequence). The CDR3 is 15 amino acids. Trimming shortened V by 7 bases and J by 5 bases, and 20 bases separated the two germline ends. The full variable domain, completed using reference TRBV7-9 and TRBJ1-1, is DTGVSQNPRHKITKRGQNVTFRCDPISEHNRLYWYRQTLGQGPEFLTYFQNEAQLEKSRLLSDRFSAERPKGSFSTLEIQRTEQGDSAMYLCASIIFRPGGTEAFFGQGTRLTVV.

This clonotype was picked up a small number of times. The CDR3 DNA sequence: TGTGCCAGCAAAGGGCAGTACAATGAGCAGTTCTTC. This codes for CASKGQYNEQFF. The chain is built from TRBV28 and TRBJ2-1; no definite D call. Germline values: CDR1 MDHEN, CDR2 SYDVKM. The CDR3 is 12 amino acids. Trimming stripped 7 bases from V and 4 bases from J, with 8 bases between.

For this clonotype: One end of the junction varies from germline; a read error may be responsible. The chain links TRBV9 to TRBJ2-2; TRBD2 agrees at 10 bases. The CDR3 is 15 amino acids. Germline loops: CDR1 SGDLS, CDR2 YYNGEE. The CDR3 DNA follows: TGTGCCGGCAGCGTAGCGGGGGGCATGGCCGGGGAGCTGTTTTTT. Amino acid sequence: CAGSVAGGMAGELFF. The entire variable domain, with the rest obtained from reference TRBV9 and TRBJ2-2, is as follows: DSGVTQTPKHLITATGQRVTLRCSPRSGDLSVYWYQQSLDQGLQFLIQYYNGEERAKGNILERFSAQQFPDLHSELNLSSLELGDSALYFCAGSVAGGMAGELFFGEGSRLTVL.

This clonotype was counted a few times. This chain connects TRBV6-5 to TRBJ1-2; D may be TRBD1 (6 bases). Germline CDR1 reads MNHEY; CDR2 reads SVGAGI. This CDR3 contains 14 residues. The germline V and J ends were trimmed by 5 bases and 4 bases, with 14 bases remaining between them. This CDR3 is CASSPRGASYGYTF. CDR3 sequence (DNA): TGTGCCAGCAGTCCACGGGGGGCCTCCTATGGCTACACCTTC.

V gene TRBV5-1 combines with J gene TRBJ1-6; weak D call: TRBD1 (5 bases). The V gene's germline CDR1 is SGHRS and CDR2 YFSETQ. The CDR3 has 18 residues. V was clipped by 0 bases and J by 10 bases, with 23 bases between them. The CDR3 loop is CASSLDGHPATLNSPLHF. For the CDR3, the DNA is TGCGCCAGCAGCTTGGATGGACACCCGGCCACTCTAAACTCACCCCTCCACTTT.

This clonotype was observed a handful of times. V gene TRBV7-3 combines with J gene TRBJ2-6; D remains unclear. V lost 2 bases and J lost 6, with 5 bases in between. This CDR3 has 13 amino acids. Germline V gives CDR1 SGHTA, CDR2 FQGTGA. CDR3 in amino acids: CASSLDPANVLTF. The CDR3 region has the DNA TGTGCCAGCAGCTTAGATCCGGCCAACGTCCTGACTTTC.

This clonotype has just a few counts. This chain connects TRBV7-9 to TRBJ1-1; 9 bases are shared with TRBD1. With 4 bases clipped from V and 6 bases from J, the junction kept 15 bases outside the gene matches. The CDR3 has 17 residues. Looked up from germline, CDR1 is SEHNR and CDR2 is FQNEAQ (reference sequence). The CDR3 coding sequence is TGTGCCAGCAGCTCAACCGGGACAGGGTACGCTACGCCTGAAGCTTTCTTT. Its translation is CASSSTGTGYATPEAFF.

The chain employs TRBV9 and TRBJ2-7, with 7 bases matching TRBD1. From germline, CDR1 is SGDLS and CDR2 YYNGEE. CDR3 length equals 15 residues. The trim removed 0 bases at V and 2 bases at J, leaving 5 bases unmatched. DNA of the CDR3: TGTGCCAGCAGCGTAGAAGGGGACAGCACCTACGAGCAGTACTTC. It encodes CASSVEGDSTYEQYF.

The chain has TRBV3-1 and TRBJ2-4; the D is unclear. Looked up from germline, CDR1 is LGHDT and CDR2 is YNNKEL (reference sequence). Trimming took 1 base from V and 2 from J, leaving 15 bases between them. This CDR3 has 17 amino acids. The chain's CDR3 is CASSQVVVLNSKNIQYF. For the CDR3, the DNA is TGTGCCAGCAGCCAAGTCGTGGTGCTCAATTCCAAAAACATTCAGTACTTC. Looking up the rest from reference TRBV3-1 and TRBJ2-4 gives the full variable domain: DTAVSQTPKYLVTQMGNDKSIKCEQNLGHDTMYWYKQDSKKFLKIMFSYNNKELIINETVPNRFSPKSPDKAHLNLHINSLELGDSAVYFCASSQVVVLNSKNIQYFGAGTRLSVL.

The sample holds a few counts of this clonotype. The chain joins TRBV4-1 to TRBJ1-2; 7 nucleotides agree with TRBD1. Germline CDR1 reads MGHRA; CDR2 reads YSYEKL. This CDR3 is built from 15 residues. The V gene end was trimmed by 4 bases and the J gene end by 2 bases; junction bases not matched to a gene: 7. The CDR3, as DNA: TGCGCCAGCAGCCCCCGGGACAGCGACAACTATGGCTACACCTTC. Its protein is CASSPRDSDNYGYTF.

This clonotype came up a few times. This chain joins TRBV29-1 and TRBJ1-1; the match to TRBD1 covers 7 bases. Losses at the gene ends were 7 bases for V and 0 bases for J; bases not matched to a gene: 5. CDR1 is SQVTM, CDR2 ANQGSEA, per germline. This CDR3 has 13 residues. CDR3: CSAPGQVNTEAFF. The CDR3 DNA sequence: TGCAGCGCCCCCGGACAGGTGAACACTGAAGCTTTCTTT.

The sample holds many counts of this clonotype. The chain joins TRBV29-1 to TRBJ2-5; 10 bases fit TRBD1. The ends lost 3 bases at V and 2 bases at J; junction bases unmatched: 0. The germline CDR1 and CDR2 sequences are SQVTM and ANQGSEA. This CDR3 has 13 amino acids. CDR3 region: CSVEDRGQETQYF. The CDR3, as DNA: TGCAGCGTTGAGGACAGGGGGCAAGAGACCCAGTACTTC. Based on the CDR3 plus reference TRBV29-1 and TRBJ2-5, the full variable domain is SAVISQKPSRDICQRGTSLTIQCQVDSQVTMMFWYRQQPGQSLTLIATANQGSEATYESGFVIDKFPISRPNLTFSTLTVSNMSPEDSSIYLCSVEDRGQETQYFGPGTRLLVL.

The rearrangement uses TRBV27 and TRBJ2-7, with 10 bases aligning to TRBD1. There are 14 residues in the CDR3. Trimming took 4 bases from V and 7 from J; bases not matched to a gene: 7. CDR1 is MNHEY, CDR2 SMNVEV, per germline (reference sequence). The CDR3 nucleotides read TGTGCCAGCAGTTCGGGACAGGGGACTGGGGAGCAGTACTTC. Amino acid sequence: CASSSGQGTGEQYF.

This clonotype was observed a few times. The chain joins TRBV6-2 or TRBV6-3 to TRBJ2-5, with a possible D match to TRBD2 (6 bases). There are 13 residues in the CDR3. Trimming pared 7 bases from V and 3 bases from J, leaving 12 bases between. In germline, CDR1 is MNHEY, CDR2 SVGEGT. The CDR3 spells CASTGDFEETQYF. The CDR3 nucleotides are TGTGCCAGCACCGGGGACTTCGAAGAGACCCAGTACTTC.

The rearrangement joins TRBV29-1 to TRBJ2-5, with D possibly matching TRBD2 (5 bases). Judging by the DNA end, TRBJ2-7 fits better; the J call may be wrong. Per germline, CDR1 SQVTM and CDR2 ANQGSEA. This CDR3 has 13 residues. The CDR3 region is CSVHRPGTDEQYF. In nucleotides, the CDR3 is TGCAGCGTCCACAGACCGGGAACGGACGAGCAGTACTTC.

This clonotype has more than one count but fewer than ten. This rearrangement joins TRBV10-1 to TRBJ2-2; no clear D. The germline CDR1 and CDR2 sequences are WNHNN and SYGVQD (reference sequence). The CDR3 has 12 amino acids. The germline V and J ends were trimmed by 8 bases and 6 bases, with 10 bases remaining between them. The CDR3 DNA follows: TGCGCCAGCGGAGATTTGCCCGGGGAGCTGTTTTTT. Translated, it gives CASGDLPGELFF.

Concerning this clonotype itself: Relative to the germline gene, one junction end is altered; a read error may explain this. This CDR3 reads CASSQGERTRMDF. CDR3 DNA: TGTGCCAGCAGCCAAGGCGAAAGGACGAGGATGGATTTT. V and J are TRBV14 and TRBJ2-3; no definite D call. This CDR3 comprises 13 residues. Per the germline V gene, CDR1 is SGHDN and CDR2 is FVKESK.

The V and J genes are TRBV6-2 or TRBV6-3 and TRBJ2-1, with D possibly matching TRBD2 (7 bases). The CDR3 is 13 residues long. CDR1 is MNHEY, CDR2 SVGEGT, per germline. Trimming left V 6 bases short and J 4 bases short, with 10 bases between. The CDR3 DNA is TGTGCCAGCAGACGGGGGGCATACAATGAGCAGTTCTTC. Its translation is CASRRGAYNEQFF.

The chain uses TRBV7-9 and TRBJ1-5; no clear D gene. The CDR3 runs to 12 residues. V was pared by 2 bases and J by 11 bases, with 10 bases between. CDR1 and CDR2 (germline): SEHNR, FQNEAQ (reference sequence). CDR3 DNA: TGTGCCAGCAGCTTAAGTGGCCAGACCCAGCATTTT. It specifies CASSLSGQTQHF.

The V gene is TRBV7-9, the J gene TRBJ1-1, with 10 bases fitting TRBD1. This CDR3 comprises 11 residues. Losses at the gene ends were 7 bases for V and 10 bases for J; bases not matched to a gene: 3. CDR1 is SEHNR and CDR2 is FQNEAQ in the germline V gene (reference sequence). This CDR3 reads CASIRQGAAFF. CDR3 in DNA: TGTGCCAGCATTCGACAGGGGGCAGCTTTCTTT.

V gene TRBV12-3 or TRBV12-4 combines with J gene TRBJ2-7; 12 bases agree with TRBD2. The CDR3 totals 17 residues. Losses at the gene ends were 5 bases for V and 2 bases for J; bases not matched to a gene: 10. The chain's CDR3 is CASSPETSGRPAYEQYF. The CDR3, as DNA: TGTGCCAGCAGTCCTGAAACTAGCGGGAGGCCCGCCTACGAGCAGTACTTC.

V and J are TRBV13 and TRBJ2-2; D not certain. This CDR3 contains 18 residues. V lost 2 bases, J lost 1 base, and 17 bases lay in between. Germline lookup yields CDR1 PRHDT and CDR2 FYEKMQ (reference sequence). The CDR3 DNA is TGTGCCAGCAGCTTAAAGTGGACCTTGAGCATGAACACCGGGGAGCTGTTTTTT. This translates into CASSLKWTLSMNTGELFF.

The chain combines TRBV6-6 with TRBJ1-1, with D hard to call. Germline values: CDR1 MNHNY, CDR2 SVGAGI (reference sequence). This CDR3 has 12 amino acids. The V and J ends lost 8 bases and 4 bases respectively, with 11 bases between them. As DNA, the CDR3 is TGTGCCAGCCTGAGAGTTAGCACTGAAGCTTTCTTT. Its translation is CASLRVSTEAFF.